This paragraph covers one T cell receptor beta chain sequence. Its antigen is currently unknown. Isolated RNA was reverse transcribed into cDNA used as the sequencing template. Profiled with immunoSEQ multiplex PCR; TCRdb holds only in-frame clones, not every one. The profile covers about 120,000 clones, with roughly 68% appearing a single time and approximately 3% taken by the ten largest. This entry comes from a study of CD8+ T cells in alopecia areata. Study-wide points: Scalp samples also yield sequences of resident alphabeta T cells from normal skin.

This CDR3 is built from 14 residues. V shed 5 bases and J shed 3 bases, with 10 bases lying between them. The germline gives CDR1 SGHDN, CDR2 FVKESK. The genes are TRBV14 and TRBJ2-2; D unresolved. The TCR was taken from a human donor in good health. Sequenced sample: CD4+ T cells sorted from blood. The chain's CDR3 is CASSSRTYTGELFF. The CDR3 bases are TGTGCCAGCAGCTCCAGGACCTACACCGGGGAGCTGTTTTTT.